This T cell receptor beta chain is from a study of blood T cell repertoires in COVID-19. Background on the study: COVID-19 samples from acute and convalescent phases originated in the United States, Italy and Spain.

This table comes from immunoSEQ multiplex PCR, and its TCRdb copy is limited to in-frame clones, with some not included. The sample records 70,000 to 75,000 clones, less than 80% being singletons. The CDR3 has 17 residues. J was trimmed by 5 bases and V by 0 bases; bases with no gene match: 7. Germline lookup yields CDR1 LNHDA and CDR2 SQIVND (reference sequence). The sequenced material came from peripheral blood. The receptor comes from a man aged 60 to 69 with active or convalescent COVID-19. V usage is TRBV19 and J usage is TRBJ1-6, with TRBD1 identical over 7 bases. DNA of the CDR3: TGTGCCAGTAGTATAGATTTGCGGACAGGAAATAATTCACCCCTCCACTTT. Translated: CASSIDLRTGNNSPLHF.